The sequence of this TCR beta chain was determined in a study of blood T cells in healthy people across ages. This CDR3 spans 15 amino acids. V lost 7 bases, J lost 3 bases, and 15 bases lay in between. The germline V gene encodes CDR1 LGHNT and CDR2 FRNRAP. With a J-beta primer mix and a sample-barcoded 5' primer, a second PCR ran about 7 to 12 cycles. TCRdb redid the calling of the 5' RACE reads with MiXCR, one entry per CDR3 protein. The repertoire holds 1.5 million to 2 million distinct CDR3 sequences, 25% to 30% seen once, with over 7% in the top ten. Sequencing was carried out using blood. The chain is built from TRBV12-5 and TRBJ1-4; tentative D call: TRBD1 (6 bases). The sequence derives from a young woman in good health. The CDR3 DNA follows: TGTGCTAGTGCCGACCCGGACAGCCCTAATGAAAAACTGTTTTTT. This codes for CASADPDSPNEKLFF.